This T cell receptor beta chain appears in the sequencing data of a study of shared clonotypes between healthy human individuals. Libraries were prepared by immunoSEQ multiplex PCR; TCRdb keeps only in-frame clonotypes and omits some of them. The sample holds about 2 million clones, approximately 95% seen once. Sequencing was performed on naive CD4+ T cells sorted from blood. Documented subset: CD45RA+ positively selected. This TCR derives from a man younger than 35 in good health.

CDR3 region: CASSKGGKDGYTF. The DNA for the CDR3 is TGTGCCAGCAGCAAGGGAGGGAAGGATGGCTACACCTTC. This sequence joins TRBV21-1 and TRBJ1-2. TRBV21-1 is marked as a pseudogene. This CDR3 has 13 residues.